These T cell receptor beta chains were read from a single sample in a study of blood T cell repertoires in COVID-19. Only in-frame clones appear in the TCRdb table, and some are missing; sequencing was by immunoSEQ multiplex PCR. The top ten hold 3% to 4% of the sample, which has about 250,000 clones, about 83% seen once. Source material: PBMCs or T cells enriched from blood (not recorded which). These receptors were collected from a woman between 40 and 50 years old who had been exposed to COVID-19. CDR3s include the opening cysteine and the closing phenylalanine or tryptophan. Fields, in order: clone size, V gene, D gene, J gene, CDR3 DNA, CDR3 protein. D genes are given only for firm matches. Some rows mark clone size as missing; the rest say once, few, many or name a class of expanded clone.

NA,TRBV6-5,NA,TRBJ1-2,TGTGCCAGCAGGGAGGACGGTACCTATGGCTACACCTTC,CASREDGTYGYTF
NA,TRBV2,TRBD1,TRBJ1-4,TGTGCCAGCAGTGGGACAGGGGTTGAAAAACTGTTTTTT,CASSGTGVEKLFF
few,TRBV2,NA,TRBJ1-5,TGTGCCAGCAGGGGAGGCGGCAATCAGCCCCAGCATTTT,CASRGGGNQPQHF
NA,TRBV10-3,NA,TRBJ1-5,TGTGCCATCAGTGAGCAGGTCAATCAGCCCCAGCATTTT,CAISEQVNQPQHF
NA,TRBV5-5,TRBD2,TRBJ2-7,TGTGCCAGCAGCTCTGGCGTAGTGCTAGCGGGGGGGCTCACCTACGAGCAGTACTTC,CASSSGVVLAGGLTYEQYF
few,TRBV5-4,NA,TRBJ1-2,TGTGCCAGCAGCTCGACTCGTAACTATGGCTACACCTTC,CASSSTRNYGYTF
NA,TRBV14,NA,TRBJ1-1,TGTGCCAGCAGCCCATCCATGAACACTGAAGCTTTCTTT,CASSPSMNTEAFF
NA,TRBV5-1,TRBD2,TRBJ2-5,TGCGCCAGCAGCCGCTGGACTAGCGGGGGAGAAGAGACCCAGTACTTC,CASSRWTSGGEETQYF
NA,TRBV11-3,TRBD2,TRBJ2-3,TGTGCCAGCAGCTTAGGAGCTGCGGGGGTGGGAGGTACGCAGTATTTT,CASSLGAAGVGGTQYF
NA,TRBV7-9,TRBD1,TRBJ1-1,TGTGCCAGCAGCTCGCCGGGACAGGGTATTTTCGATGAGGACACTGAAGCTTTCTTT,CASSSPGQGIFDEDTEAFF
NA,TRBV13,TRBD1,TRBJ2-7,TGTGCCAGCAGCTTAGGCCGTGGACAGGGGGCGTACGAGCAGTACTTC,CASSLGRGQGAYEQYF
NA,TRBV28,TRBD2,TRBJ2-1,TGTGCCAGCAGTCCCCGACTAGCGGGGGGCCCTTCCTACAATGAGCAGTTCTTC,CASSPRLAGGPSYNEQFF
NA,TRBV28,TRBD1,TRBJ1-2,TGTGCCAGCAGTTTAAGTTTAGAGGGGGCCGGTGGCTACACCTTC,CASSLSLEGAGGYTF
few,TRBV11-2,NA,TRBJ1-5,TGTGCCAGCAGCTTAGGTTCGTCGGTCGGCAATCAGCCCCAGCATTTT,CASSLGSSVGNQPQHF
NA,TRBV19,TRBD1,TRBJ2-1,TGTGCCAGTGAGGGGACAGGGAGAGGGAACAATGAGCAGTTCTTC,CASEGTGRGNNEQFF
once,TRBV5-1,NA,TRBJ2-3,TGCGCCAGCAGCTTCAGGACTACGGAACTTACTAGCACAGATACGCAGTATTTT,CASSFRTTELTSTDTQYF
NA,TRBV10-3,TRBD1,TRBJ2-1,TGTGCCATCAGTGGAACAGGGGCAGGGGGTGAGCAGTTCTTC,CAISGTGAGGEQFF
many,TRBV3-1/TRBV3-2,TRBD1,TRBJ1-4,TGTGCCAGCAGCCGGGGACAGTGGGGTGATGGAAAACTGTTTTTT,CASSRGQWGDGKLFF
NA,TRBV29-1,NA,TRBJ1-2,TGCAGCATCCAGGGCTATGGCTACACCTTC,CSIQGYGYTF
NA,TRBV30,TRBD1,TRBJ1-6,TGTGCCTGGACCCCGATGAGGACAGGGGCGCTTAATTCACCCCTCCACTTT,CAWTPMRTGALNSPLHF
NA,TRBV30,NA,TRBJ1-2,TGTGCCTGCCAGGACAGAGCTAACTATGGCTACACCTTC,CACQDRANYGYTF
NA,TRBV24-1,NA,TRBJ2-5,TGTGCCACCAGGCCGCCGTGCGGGGAGTACTTC,CATRPPCGEYF
once,TRBV10-3,NA,TRBJ1-1,TGTGCCATCAGTCTACTTAGAGGAAACTTCACTGAAGCTTTCTTT,CAISLLRGNFTEAFF
NA,TRBV6-5,TRBD1,TRBJ1-5,TGTGCCAGCAGTTTTCAGGGGGATAGCAATCAGCCCCAGCATTTT,CASSFQGDSNQPQHF
NA,TRBV19,NA,TRBJ1-6,TGTGCCAGTAGTACAGATACTAGAGGATCACCCCTCCACTTT,CASSTDTRGSPLHF
NA,TRBV5-1,NA,TRBJ1-5,TGCGCCAGCAGCCCGCAGAGCAATCAGCCCCAGCATTTT,CASSPQSNQPQHF
NA,TRBV7-9,NA,TRBJ1-5,TGTGCCAGCAGCCCCAACCGGGGGACTTATAGCAATCAGCCCCAGCATTTT,CASSPNRGTYSNQPQHF
few,TRBV14,NA,TRBJ2-3,TGTGCCAGCAGCTCAAGCCAGAGACTATTCACAGATACGCAGTATTTT,CASSSSQRLFTDTQYF
NA,TRBV5-1,TRBD1,TRBJ2-2,TGCGCCAGCAATCCGGGACAGGGGGACACCGGGGAGCTGTTTTTT,CASNPGQGDTGELFF
once,TRBV4-2,TRBD1,TRBJ1-1,TGTGCCAGCAGCCAAGCCCGACAGGGGTGGACTGAAGCTTTCTTT,CASSQARQGWTEAFF
NA,TRBV27,TRBD1,TRBJ1-2,TGTGCCAGCAGACCCGACAGGGTTTCTGGCTACACCTTC,CASRPDRVSGYTF
NA,TRBV9,TRBD2,TRBJ2-5,TGTGCCAGCAGCGTAGAGGGAATGCTAGCGGGGGAGACCCAGTACTTC,CASSVEGMLAGETQYF
NA,TRBV2,TRBD2,TRBJ2-3,TGTGCCAGCAGTGATAGGGCTAGCGGGGGCGGAGATACGCAGTATTTT,CASSDRASGGGDTQYF
NA,TRBV19,TRBD1,TRBJ2-7,TGTGCCAGTAGCCGTGACTGGACAGGGGCTTCCTACGAGCAGTACTTC,CASSRDWTGASYEQYF
NA,TRBV11-3,NA,TRBJ1-1,TGTGCCAGCAGCTTGGGCAGGGCGAACACTGAAGCTTTCTTT,CASSLGRANTEAFF
once,TRBV7-7,TRBD1,TRBJ2-3,TGTGCTAGCAGCCGGGGACAGGGCACAGATACGCAGTATTTT,CASSRGQGTDTQYF
NA,TRBV7-2,NA,TRBJ1-1,TGTGCCAGCAGCCCATACGATAGGACAGAAGAAGCTTTCTTT,CASSPYDRTEEAFF
few,TRBV12-5,TRBD1,TRBJ2-7,TGTGCTAGTGGTTTGACCACCGGGACAGGCTCCTACGAGCAGTACTTC,CASGLTTGTGSYEQYF
NA,TRBV5-1,NA,TRBJ2-6,TGCGCCAGCAGCTTTTTTATTAGCTCTGGGGCCAACGTCCTGACTTTC,CASSFFISSGANVLTF
NA,TRBV7-9,NA,TRBJ2-2,TGTGCCAGCAGCTGGAGACCCGGGGAGCTGTTTTTT,CASSWRPGELFF
NA,TRBV2,TRBD1,TRBJ1-1,TGTGCCAGCAGTGTACAGGGGGTTGAAGCTTTCTTT,CASSVQGVEAFF
NA,TRBV10-3,TRBD1,TRBJ1-1,TGTGCCACCCAGACAGGGAAGCCTTCAATGAACACTGAAGCTTTCTTT,CATQTGKPSMNTEAFF
NA,TRBV11-3,NA,TRBJ2-1,TGTGCCAGCAGCCAAGGGGGGGATGAGCAGTTCTTC,CASSQGGDEQFF
NA,TRBV28,NA,TRBJ1-2,TGTGCCAGCAGTTCTGCGGCGACGACGCCCGATGGCTACACCTTC,CASSSAATTPDGYTF